What follows describes a single TCR beta chain. A junction end diverges from the germline sequence, so it may reflect a read error. The length of the CDR3 is 13 residues. The germline V gene has CDR1 MNHEY and CDR2 SMNVEV (reference sequence). This entry belongs to a study of regulatory T cells in long-lasting Graves disease. Time point denoted: persistent/refractory GD, antithyroid drugs over 5 years with positive TRAb. RNA extracted from PBMCs served as the sequencing template. To make TCR beta libraries, researchers used iRepertoire HTBI primers and Arm-PCR of CDR3 regions. TCRdb re-derived calls from the multiplex PCR reads in MiXCR, one entry per CDR3 protein. Of roughly 500,000 distinct CDR3 sequences listed, less than 25% were seen once; the top ten hold 7% to 9.5%.

The V call is TRBV27, the J call TRBJ2-7, with 7 bases that match TRBD1. The origin of this receptor is a female donor with Graves disease. Sequencing was performed on peripheral blood mononuclear cells (PBMCs), taken when the disease was refractory, from a patient treated with antithyroid drugs. CDR3 protein: CASSLGPQSQGHF. CDR3 in DNA: TGTGCCAGCAGTTTAGGTCCGCAGTCACAGGGGCACTTC.